These T cell receptor beta chains were read from a single sample in a study of identical twins. Each CDR3 protein is one row after TCRdb ran MiXCR on the 5' RACE reads. The table includes under 350,000 distinct CDR3 sequences, roughly 9% detected once. Another study also made use of these data, one on yellow fever vaccine responses in identical twins.

The sequencing sample was made of CD8+ T cells sorted from blood. These receptor sequences come from a woman in her late teens or twenties in good health. The CDR3 runs from the conserved cysteine through the conserved F or W. The D gene is left open where the match is weak. Not all rows give a size; the values are once, few, many and, for expanded clones, a class.

j_gene,d_gene,v_gene,abundance,CDR3aa,CDR3nt
TRBJ2-7,TRBD2,TRBV9,-,CASSVSGEPYEQYF,TGTGCCAGCAGCGTTAGCGGGGAACCCTACGAGCAGTACTTC
TRBJ2-1,-,TRBV10-3,few,CAISGEGTNEQFF,TGTGCCATCAGTGGTGAGGGTACAAATGAGCAGTTCTTC
TRBJ2-1,-,TRBV5-1,many,CASSEGTGLLDEQFF,TGCGCCAGCAGCGAAGGAACAGGGTTATTGGATGAGCAGTTCTTC
TRBJ2-1,-,TRBV27,many,CASSSLTDYNEQFF,TGTGCCAGCAGTTCCCTGACTGACTACAATGAGCAGTTCTTC
TRBJ1-2,-,TRBV27,-,CASSLNPGSYGYTF,TGTGCCAGCAGTTTGAATCCAGGGAGCTATGGCTACACCTTC
TRBJ2-2,-,TRBV4-1,many,CASSQGAGPTGELFF,TGCGCCAGCAGCCAAGGGGCAGGGCCCACCGGGGAGCTGTTTTTT
TRBJ2-2,-,TRBV12-3/TRBV12-4,many,CVSRNWDTNTGELFF,TGTGTCAGCAGGAACTGGGACACGAACACCGGGGAGCTGTTTTTT
TRBJ2-5,TRBD2,TRBV4-3,few,CASSQDAGGGETQYF,TGCGCCAGCAGCCAAGATGCGGGAGGAGGGGAGACCCAGTACTTC
TRBJ2-2,-,TRBV29-1,few,CSVRDKGPRDTGELFF,TGCAGCGTCCGGGACAAGGGGCCCCGGGACACCGGGGAGCTGTTTTTT
TRBJ2-5,TRBD2,TRBV5-8,few,CASSFGREIGETQYF,TGTGCCAGCAGCTTCGGGCGGGAGATAGGAGAGACCCAGTACTTC
TRBJ2-1,TRBD2,TRBV24-1,many,CATTSSREWFF,TGTGCCACCACCTCCTCGCGGGAGTGGTTCTTC
TRBJ1-5,-,TRBV3-1,-,CASSQDTGQPQHF,TGTGCCAGCAGCCAAGATACGGGTCAGCCCCAGCATTTT
TRBJ2-7,-,TRBV11-2,-,CASSAEDSFAYEQYF,TGTGCCAGCAGCGCAGAAGACAGTTTTGCCTACGAGCAGTACTTC
TRBJ2-1,TRBD1,TRBV20-1,-,CSARVIGDRVEQFF,TGCAGTGCTAGAGTGATTGGAGACAGGGTTGAGCAGTTCTTC
TRBJ2-1,-,TRBV20-1,-,CSGNLGGPAAYNEQFF,TGCAGTGGAAACCTTGGCGGCCCAGCCGCCTACAATGAGCAGTTCTTC
TRBJ1-6,TRBD1,TRBV7-9,few,CASSSRDRDDSPLHF,TGTGCCAGCAGCAGCCGGGACAGGGATGATTCACCCCTCCACTTT
TRBJ2-7,TRBD2,TRBV3-1,-,CASSGPGLAGRRYYEQYF,TGTGCCAGCAGCGGTCCGGGACTAGCGGGCCGCCGCTACTACGAGCAGTACTTC
TRBJ2-4,-,TRBV2,many,CASTPGAANIQYF,TGTGCCAGCACCCCGGGGGCCGCAAACATTCAGTACTTC
TRBJ1-1,TRBD1,TRBV28,-,CASSPRTGMDTEAFF,TGTGCCAGCAGTCCACGGACAGGAATGGACACTGAAGCTTTCTTT
TRBJ1-4,-,TRBV20-1,few,CSAPPTVLPGKLFF,TGCAGTGCACCTCCGACAGTCCTGCCGGGGAAACTGTTTTTT
TRBJ1-1,-,TRBV12-3/TRBV12-4,many,CASSVTGLLMNTEAFF,TGTGCCAGCAGCGTCACAGGGCTCCTGATGAACACTGAAGCTTTCTTT
TRBJ2-2,TRBD2,TRBV3-1,few,CASSRTSGGATGELFF,TGTGCCAGCAGTCGGACTAGCGGGGGGGCCACCGGGGAGCTGTTTTTT
TRBJ1-5,-,TRBV29-1,many,CSVMLQGYNQPQHF,TGCAGCGTGATGTTACAGGGTTACAATCAGCCCCAGCATTTT
TRBJ2-1,-,TRBV12-3/TRBV12-4,many,CASTPRWGASYNEQFF,TGTGCCAGCACCCCGCGATGGGGGGCCTCCTACAATGAGCAGTTCTTC
TRBJ2-7,-,TRBV29-1,-,CSVPGFAGYEQYF,TGCAGCGTCCCAGGGTTCGCGGGATACGAGCAGTACTTC
TRBJ1-2,TRBD1,TRBV30,-,CAWKGQVEYGYTF,TGTGCCTGGAAGGGACAGGTGGAATATGGCTACACCTTC
TRBJ1-5,TRBD1,TRBV7-9,many,CASSRGQGAGNQPQHF,TGTGCCAGCAGCCGGGGACAGGGGGCTGGCAATCAGCCCCAGCATTTT
TRBJ1-1,-,TRBV20-1,few,CRGDNPVDTEAFF,TGCAGAGGCGACAACCCGGTGGACACTGAAGCTTTCTTT
TRBJ2-3,TRBD1,TRBV20-1,once,CSARDNLRDRVDTQYF,TGCAGTGCTAGAGATAATCTCCGGGACAGGGTCGATACGCAGTATTTT
TRBJ2-7,-,TRBV20-1,many,CSARDRSAANYEQYF,TGCAGTGCTAGAGATCGGAGCGCCGCCAACTACGAGCAGTACTTC
TRBJ1-1,-,TRBV25-1,-,CASTDLVSTEAFF,TGTGCCAGCACGGACCTTGTGAGCACTGAAGCTTTCTTT
TRBJ2-7,-,TRBV7-8,few,CASSLSLTEYEQYF,TGTGCCAGCAGCTTGAGTCTGACCGAATACGAGCAGTACTTC
TRBJ2-1,-,TRBV7-9,many,CASSPREQFF,TGTGCCAGCAGCCCCCGTGAGCAGTTCTTC
TRBJ2-3,-,TRBV5-1,-,CASRPDPDTQYF,TGCGCCAGCAGACCCGATCCAGATACGCAGTATTTT
TRBJ2-3,-,TRBV10-3,many,CATEGGSDPSEDTQYF,TGTGCCACCGAGGGGGGGAGCGACCCTTCTGAAGATACGCAGTATTTT
TRBJ1-5,-,TRBV27,few,CASGGNNQPQHF,TGTGCCAGCGGGGGGAACAATCAGCCCCAGCATTTT
TRBJ2-1,TRBD2,TRBV11-2,few,CASRQLANSYNEQFF,TGTGCCAGCAGACAACTAGCGAATTCCTACAATGAGCAGTTCTTC
TRBJ1-6,-,TRBV7-9,-,CASSLAVEPNSPLHF,TGTGCCAGCAGCTTAGCCGTAGAGCCGAATTCACCCCTCCACTTT
TRBJ2-7,-,TRBV5-1,few,CASSLGGDPPYEQYF,TGCGCCAGCAGCTTGGGAGGGGATCCCCCCTACGAGCAGTACTTC
TRBJ1-6,-,TRBV28,many,CASSFYPFGDSPLHF,TGTGCCAGCAGTTTTTACCCCTTTGGGGATTCACCCCTCCACTTT
TRBJ2-5,-,TRBV7-9,many,CASSPAGQETQYF,TGTGCCAGCAGCCCAGCGGGCCAAGAGACCCAGTACTTC
TRBJ2-3,-,TRBV11-2,many,CASSLDQHTQYF,TGTGCCAGCAGCTTAGACCAACATACGCAGTATTTT
TRBJ2-1,-,TRBV5-1,few,CASSTTGDKFF,TGCGCCAGCAGCACGACAGGCGATAAGTTCTTC
TRBJ2-1,-,TRBV24-1,few,CATSDTDQTNSNEQFF,TGTGCCACCAGTGATACCGATCAGACTAATTCCAATGAGCAGTTCTTC
TRBJ2-3,-,TRBV20-1,-,CSAPWGRTDTQYF,TGCAGTGCTCCCTGGGGGCGCACAGATACGCAGTATTTT
TRBJ2-1,TRBD2,TRBV11-2,few,CASSPRGGNNEQFF,TGTGCCAGCAGCCCCCGCGGGGGTAACAATGAGCAGTTCTTC
TRBJ1-1,-,TRBV25-1,many,CASSEYNRVPEAFF,TGTGCCAGCAGTGAATATAACCGGGTGCCTGAAGCTTTCTTT
TRBJ2-7,-,TRBV7-9,-,CAGSASASYEQYF,TGTGCCGGAAGTGCTAGCGCCTCCTACGAGCAGTACTTC
TRBJ2-7,TRBD1,TRBV6-1,few,CASSDGQAPPEQYF,TGTGCCAGCAGTGACGGACAGGCACCCCCCGAGCAGTACTTC
TRBJ2-3,-,TRBV10-3,-,CAIDPSGGSTDTQYF,TGTGCCATCGACCCCTCTGGCGGGAGCACAGATACGCAGTATTTT
TRBJ1-1,-,TRBV4-1,-,CASSQLVEGHTEAFF,TGCGCCAGCAGCCAATTAGTAGAGGGCCACACTGAAGCTTTCTTT
TRBJ2-2,TRBD2,TRBV4-3,-,CASSQDGAGTNTGELFF,TGCGCCAGCAGCCAAGATGGAGCGGGAACGAACACCGGGGAGCTGTTTTTT
TRBJ2-2,TRBD2,TRBV4-2,-,CASSHAGERGELFF,TGTGCCAGCAGCCATGCGGGAGAACGCGGGGAGCTGTTTTTT
TRBJ1-6,TRBD1,TRBV7-2,few,CASSFFGTGGGSPLHF,TGTGCCAGCAGCTTTTTCGGGACAGGGGGTGGATCACCCCTCCACTTT
TRBJ2-7,TRBD1,TRBV7-6,few,CASSHTDGTDSYEQYF,TGTGCCAGCAGCCATACCGATGGGACAGATTCCTACGAGCAGTACTTC
TRBJ1-1,-,TRBV19,-,CASETGGSITEAFF,TGTGCCAGTGAGACGGGGGGAAGTATCACTGAAGCTTTCTTT
TRBJ2-7,-,TRBV3-1,many,CASRGLGEQYF,TGTGCCAGCAGGGGCCTTGGAGAGCAGTACTTC